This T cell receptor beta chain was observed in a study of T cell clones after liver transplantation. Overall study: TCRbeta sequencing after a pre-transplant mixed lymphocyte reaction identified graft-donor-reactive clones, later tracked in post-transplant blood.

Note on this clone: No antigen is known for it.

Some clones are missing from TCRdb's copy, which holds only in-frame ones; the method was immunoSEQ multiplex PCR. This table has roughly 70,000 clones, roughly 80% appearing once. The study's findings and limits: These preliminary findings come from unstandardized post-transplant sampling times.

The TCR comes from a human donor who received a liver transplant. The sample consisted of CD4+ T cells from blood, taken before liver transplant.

CDR3 DNA: TGTGCCAGCAGTTTAATAGCGTACAATGAGCAGTTCTTC. It translates to CASSLIAYNEQFF. The chain has TRBV28 and TRBJ2-1; TRBD2 might be the D (5 bases). The CDR3 consists of 13 residues. Germline CDR1 and CDR2: MDHEN and SYDVKM. The V end lost 2 bases, the J end lost 4 bases, and 6 bases lay between the germline ends.